Below are 27 T cell receptor beta chains sequenced from a single sample in a study of metastatic and nonmetastatic thyroid tumors. Thyroid surgery had not been preceded by any treatment in any patient. TCRdb reanalyzed the PCR reads with MiXCR. The table shows some 41,000 clones, with 28% occurring only once. Source material: blood. These receptors all come from a male donor with papillary thyroid cancer or a benign thyroid nodule (not recorded which). Some clones in this sample may be carry-over from other donors' samples.

This clone has at least ten counts. V usage is TRBV5-1 and J usage is TRBJ2-2, with D maybe TRBD1 (5 bases). The V gene's germline CDR1 is SGHRS and CDR2 YFSETQ. V was cut by 3 bases and J by 5 bases, with 17 bases left in between. This CDR3 contains 16 residues. CDR3 in amino acids: CASSSEQVARTGELFF. In nucleotides, the CDR3 is TGCGCCAGCAGCTCGGAACAGGTGGCTCGGACCGGGGAGCTGTTTTTT.

This clone was detected ten times or more. The genes are TRBV6-2 or TRBV6-3 and TRBJ1-5, with D tentatively TRBD1 (6 bases). Deletions cut 9 bases from V and 1 base from J, with 13 bases between. Germline assignment: CDR1 MNHEY and CDR2 SVGEGT. CDR3 length: 14 amino acids. DNA of the CDR3: TGTGCCAGTAGTCGGGGGCCCAGCAATCAGCCCCAGCATTTT. Its translation is CASSRGPSNQPQHF.

This clone was recorded many times. The rearrangement links TRBV11-3 to TRBJ2-7; 8 bases line up with TRBD1. The CDR3 sequence is 14 residues long. The V and J ends lost 5 bases and 5 bases, in that order; junction bases with no gene match: 8. CDR1 and CDR2 (germline): SGHNT, YENEEA. This chain's CDR3 is CASSPPDREHEQYF. CDR3 nucleotide sequence: TGTGCCAGCAGCCCGCCGGACAGGGAGCACGAGCAGTACTTC.

This clone is labeled as medium-sized. Other DNA sequences in the same sample also yield this CDR3. The chain uses TRBV2 and TRBJ1-5; D unresolved. V was shortened by 3 bases and J by 2 bases, with 11 bases between the two germline ends. CDR3 length: 15 amino acids. Per the germline V gene, CDR1 is SNHLY and CDR2 is FYNNEI. The CDR3 DNA reads TGTGCCAGCAGTGAGCTGGGAGGTGGCAATCAGCCCCAGCATTTT. It specifies CASSELGGGNQPQHF.

The V call is TRBV20-1, the J call TRBJ2-7; D is unresolved. This CDR3 is 11 amino acids long. The V gene's germline CDR1 is DFQATT and CDR2 SNEGSKA (reference sequence). Trimming removed 3 bases from V and 4 bases from J, with 7 bases in between. CDR3 residues: CSASLQYEQYF. For the CDR3, the DNA is TGCAGTGCTAGTCTCCAATACGAGCAGTACTTC.

CDR3 in DNA: TGCGCCAGCAGCTTGGCGGGAGGGGCAGATACGCAGTATTTT. Protein sequence: CASSLAGGADTQYF. J is TRBJ2-3 and V is TRBV5-1, with TRBD2 matching over 8 bases. Germline trimming cut 0 bases from V and 4 bases from J; bases unmatched to any gene: 1. The CDR3 runs to 14 residues. Germline V gene sequence: CDR1 SGHRS, CDR2 YFSETQ.

In this sample, this clone turned up many times. The chain recombines TRBV19 with TRBJ2-3; D uncertain. Germline lookup yields CDR1 LNHDA and CDR2 SQIVND (reference sequence). V was trimmed by 3 bases and J by 3 bases, leaving 10 bases between them. This CDR3 region has 14 residues. CDR3 in DNA: TGTGCCAGTAGTATGTCCCGGGCAACAGATACGCAGTATTTT. This sequence encodes CASSMSRATDTQYF. The full variable domain, completed using reference TRBV19 and TRBJ2-3, is DGGITQSPKYLFRKEGQNVTLSCEQNLNHDAMYWYRQDPGQGLRLIYYSQIVNDFQKGDIAEGYSVSREKKESFPLTVTSAQKNPTAFYLCASSMSRATDTQYFGPGTRLTVL.

This chain joins TRBV20-1 and TRBJ1-1; D is uncertain. V lost 2 bases to trimming and J lost 3 bases, with 19 bases between them. The length of the CDR3 is 16 residues. Germline V lookup: CDR1 DFQATT, CDR2 SNEGSKA (reference sequence). The CDR3 DNA sequence: TGCAGTGCTAGACCCCTAGTAGGGTTTGGGCACACTGAAGCTTTCTTT. Residues: CSARPLVGFGHTEAFF.

This chain joins TRBV14 and TRBJ2-1; 7 bases align to TRBD2. The J segment lost 5 bases and the V segment lost 1 base, leaving 11 bases of the junction unmatched. Germline V gene data show CDR1 as SGHDN and CDR2 as FVKESK. The CDR3 sequence is 17 residues long. The CDR3 nucleotides read TGTGCCAGCAGCCAAGGAAGCTTTAAGCGGGGTAACAATGAGCAGTTCTTC. Translating gives CASSQGSFKRGNNEQFF.

This clone was detected a few times. The chain combines TRBV6-2 or TRBV6-3 with TRBJ2-7; D possibly corresponds to TRBD2 (5 bases). Germline values: CDR1 MNHEY, CDR2 SVGEGT. The CDR3 runs to 13 residues. With 5 bases removed from V and 6 bases from J, the gap between germline ends came to 14 bases. The CDR3 loop is CASSRRTGLEQYF. The CDR3 DNA is TGTGCCAGCAGTAGGCGGACTGGCCTCGAGCAGTACTTC.

The CDR3 loop reads CSARGGTLGTYEQYF. As DNA, the CDR3 is TGCAGTGCTAGAGGAGGGACGCTGGGGACTTACGAGCAGTACTTC. The rearrangement joins TRBV20-1 to TRBJ2-7; D is possibly TRBD2 (6 bases). The CDR3 contains 15 residues. V lost 1 base and J lost 4, with 17 bases in between. CDR1 and CDR2 from the germline V gene are DFQATT and SNEGSKA (reference sequence).

The chain has TRBV6-2 or TRBV6-3 and TRBJ2-7; D remains ambiguous. This CDR3 contains 12 residues. V lost 2 bases, J lost 3 bases, and 5 bases lay in between. Germline-derived CDR1 and CDR2 are MNHEY and SVGEGT. CDR3 residues: CASSYRVYEQYF. CDR3 nucleotides: TGTGCCAGCAGTTACCGGGTCTACGAGCAGTACTTC.

This clone has a count of ten or more. The chain recombines TRBV20-1 with TRBJ2-3; 8 bases match TRBD2. The ends lost 0 bases at V and 6 bases at J; junction bases unmatched: 11. Germline V lookup: CDR1 DFQATT, CDR2 SNEGSKA (reference sequence). This CDR3 is 16 amino acids long. CDR3 region: CSARDLPAGESDTQYF. The CDR3, as DNA: TGCAGTGCTAGAGACCTCCCAGCGGGAGAGTCGGATACGCAGTATTTT.

CDR3 sequence: CASSYEEGGRSEQFF. Written as DNA, the CDR3 is TGTGCCAGCAGTTACGAAGAAGGGGGGCGGAGTGAGCAGTTCTTC. V usage is TRBV6-2 or TRBV6-3 and J usage is TRBJ2-1; perhaps D is TRBD1 or TRBD2 (6 bases each). The CDR3 covers 15 residues. Germline lookup yields CDR1 MNHEY and CDR2 SVGEGT. V shed 2 bases and J shed 9 bases, with 17 bases lying between them.

This clone was counted at least ten times. V and J are TRBV5-1 and TRBJ1-4; 7 bases are a match to TRBD1. The CDR3 is 15 residues long. Unmatched junction bases numbered 3, after V lost 0 bases and J lost 4 bases. Germline V gene lookup returns CDR1 SGHRS and CDR2 YFSETQ. This CDR3 is CASSLGQGFNEKLFF. CDR3 nucleotides: TGCGCCAGCAGCTTGGGACAGGGTTTTAATGAAAAACTGTTTTTT.

The chain has TRBV6-1 and TRBJ2-3, with 8 positions matching TRBD1. V was clipped by 4 bases and J by 3 bases; unmatched bases: 6. CDR3 size: 15 residues. CDR1 is MNHNS, CDR2 SASEGT, per germline. CDR3 nucleotide sequence: TGTGCCAGCAGTGGACAGGGGTTGGGGACAGATACGCAGTATTTT. It encodes CASSGQGLGTDTQYF.

The V and J genes are TRBV4-1 and TRBJ2-7, with unresolved D. The CDR3 has 16 amino acids. Per the germline V gene, CDR1 is MGHRA and CDR2 is YSYEKL. Trimming left V 0 bases short and J 0 bases short, with 12 bases between. The chain's CDR3 is CASSQESQTSSYEQYF. Written as DNA, the CDR3 is TGCGCCAGCAGCCAAGAATCCCAGACCAGCTCCTACGAGCAGTACTTC.

The V call is TRBV2, the J call TRBJ1-3; D gene uncertain. This CDR3 contains 14 residues. Germline loops: CDR1 SNHLY, CDR2 FYNNEI. V lost 9 bases to trimming and J lost 2 bases, with 14 bases between them. Here the CDR3 reads CASRSGKTGNTIYF. Written as DNA, the CDR3 is TGTGCCAGTCGCTCCGGGAAAACTGGAAACACCATATATTTT.

By sample share, this clone is medium-sized. The chain is built from TRBV6-1 and TRBJ1-2; 8 bases agree with TRBD1. The V and J ends lost 3 bases and 2 bases, in that order; junction bases with no gene match: 2. CDR1 is MNHNS, CDR2 SASEGT, per germline. The CDR3 extends over 14 amino acids. CDR3 residues: CASSDRGLNYGYTF. The CDR3 coding sequence is TGTGCCAGCAGTGACAGGGGGCTAAACTATGGCTACACCTTC.

This clone was seen only a few times. This may be a read error, as it is one base from a much larger clone. This sequence joins TRBV28 and TRBJ2-6; D gene unclear. Deletions cut 7 bases from V and 0 bases from J, with 19 bases between. Germline V CDR1 and CDR2: MDHEN, SYDVKM. This CDR3 contains 18 residues. The chain's CDR3 is CASIPSHCGDSGANVLTF. DNA of the CDR3: TGTGCCAGCATCCCGTCACATTGTGGGGACTCTGGGGCCAACGTCCTGACTTTC.

There are many counts of this clone. V and J are TRBV7-6 and TRBJ2-5; D is unresolved. The ends were cut back, 4 bases at V and 4 bases at J, with 19 bases in the middle. The CDR3 extends over 16 amino acids. CDR1 is SGHVS and CDR2 is FNYEAQ in the germline V gene. The DNA for the CDR3 is TGTGCCAGCAGCTCAGGTTTCGGCCCCCCCCCAGAGACCCAGTACTTC. Its protein product is CASSSGFGPPPETQYF.

This clone occurred a few times. V is TRBV6-2 or TRBV6-3 and J is TRBJ2-2, with D possibly TRBD1 on 6 matching bases. Trimming cost V 7 bases and J 3 bases, with 30 bases left between them. CDR1 and CDR2 (germline): MNHEY, SVGEGT. This CDR3 is 20 amino acids long. The CDR3 reads CASNPNPVLGALTDTGELFF. The CDR3 coding sequence is TGTGCCAGCAACCCTAACCCGGTCCTGGGGGCCCTCACAGACACCGGGGAGCTGTTTTTT.

This clone appeared once. The chain employs TRBV5-4 and TRBJ2-1, with 7 bases identical to TRBD2. The V segment lost 5 bases and the J segment 7 bases; nucleotides outside the gene matches: 9. Per the germline V gene, CDR1 is SGHNT and CDR2 is YYREEE (reference sequence). There are 14 residues in the CDR3. For the CDR3, the DNA is TGTGCCAGCAGTTCCGGCGGGAGTGGGAATGAGCAGTTCTTC. Translated, it gives CASSSGGSGNEQFF.

J is TRBJ1-2 and V is TRBV28; TRBD1 is a possible D gene (5 bases). V was shortened by 5 bases and J by 6 bases, with 16 bases between the two germline ends. The CDR3 sequence is 14 residues long. Germline V gene data show CDR1 as MDHEN and CDR2 as SYDVKM. The CDR3 nucleotides are TGTGCCAGCAGTCCCGACAGTTTGGGCCATGGCTACACCTTC. This sequence encodes CASSPDSLGHGYTF.

The chain employs TRBV27 and TRBJ2-7; TRBD2 matches 7 bases. The CDR3 spans 14 residues. V dropped 5 bases and J dropped 3; count of bases not matched to a gene: 7. The germline CDR1 and CDR2 sequences are MNHEY and SMNVEV (reference sequence). The CDR3 nucleotides are TGTGCCAGCAGTGAAGCGGGCGGGAGCTACGAGCAGTACTTC. Amino acid sequence: CASSEAGGSYEQYF.

The chain uses TRBV11-2 and TRBJ2-7; D is unclear. Germline CDR1 SGHAT, CDR2 FQNNGV. This CDR3 contains 14 residues. Between the trimmed V and J ends, which lost 5 bases and 5 bases, there was a span of 16 bases. The CDR3 here is CASSRASQLNEQYF. As DNA, the CDR3 is TGTGCCAGCAGCCGCGCCAGCCAACTCAACGAGCAGTACTTC.

This clone has a count of ten or more. The V and J genes are TRBV6-1 and TRBJ2-1; the D is unclear. CDR1 is MNHNS, CDR2 SASEGT, per germline. Between the trimmed V and J ends, which lost 7 bases and 3 bases, there was a span of 16 bases. The CDR3 contains 15 residues. CDR3 in amino acids: CASTANSPLYNEQFF. The CDR3 DNA follows: TGTGCCAGCACCGCAAACTCCCCCCTCTACAATGAGCAGTTCTTC.